One sample yielded the 2 T cell receptor beta chains listed below, sequenced in a study of blood T cells in healthy people across ages. Sample-barcoded 5' priming and a J-beta primer mix drove a second PCR of roughly 6 to 12 cycles. TCRdb passed the 5' RACE reads through MiXCR, listing each CDR3 protein once. This table holds roughly 790,000 distinct CDR3 sequences, around 40% found once. Sequences were obtained from blood. All receptors come from a woman aged 55-70 years in good health.

The chain employs TRBV6-1 and TRBJ1-2, with D maybe TRBD1 (5 bases). The CDR3 covers 13 residues. V lost 5 bases and J 4 bases, leaving 11 bases between the germline ends. Germline CDR1 reads MNHNS; CDR2 reads SASEGT. As DNA, the CDR3 is TGTGCCAGCAGTAAAAGCCAGGGCTATGGCTACACCTTC. As protein: CASSKSQGYGYTF.

The rearrangement links TRBV12-3 or TRBV12-4 to TRBJ2-7, with D hard to call. Gene TRBJ2-5 matches the end of the DNA better, so the J call may be wrong. This CDR3 is 12 amino acids long. The CDR3 here is CASSGKGETQYF. The CDR3 coding sequence is TGTGCCAGCAGTGGGAAGGGAGAGACCCAGTACTTC.